The 10 T cell receptor beta chains in this list originate from one sample, sequenced in a study of T cell repertoires in cytomegalovirus infection. These TCRs are of unknown antigen specificity. TCRdb analysed the reads with MiXCR anew, one entry per CDR3 protein. The table has fewer than 850,000 distinct CDR3 sequences, approximately 32% seen once. This sample comprised cultured CD8+ T cells from PBMCs, obtained from culture after CMV antigen stimulation. All receptors derive from a human donor in good health (CMV status not recorded). Some clones in this sample may be carry-over from other donors' samples.

This clonotype was recorded a few times. This chain uses TRBV6-5 with TRBJ2-1; D gene unclear. This CDR3 is built from 15 residues. Deletions cut 0 bases from V and 8 bases from J, with 14 bases between. Germline V gene data show CDR1 as MNHEY and CDR2 as SVGAGI. The CDR3 loop is CASSYSSRGVDEQFF. The CDR3, as DNA: TGTGCCAGCAGTTACTCGAGTCGTGGCGTGGATGAGCAGTTCTTC.

This chain uses TRBV6-1 with TRBJ2-7; weak D call: TRBD1 (5 bases). V was cut by 4 bases and J by 3 bases, with 7 bases left in between. Germline V lookup: CDR1 MNHNS, CDR2 SASEGT. This CDR3 comprises 12 residues. In nucleotides, the CDR3 is TGTGCCAGCAGTGGGGGCCTCTACGAGCAGTACTTC. Amino acid sequence: CASSGGLYEQYF.

The chain has TRBV10-2 and TRBJ2-3; TRBD2 aligns across 11 bases. CDR3 size: 16 residues. With V trimmed by 3 bases and J by 7 bases, 9 bases remained unmatched. Per germline, CDR1 WSHSY and CDR2 SAAADI. The CDR3 sequence: CASSELAGGPEYTQYF. The CDR3 DNA reads TGCGCCAGCAGTGAATTAGCGGGGGGGCCTGAGTATACGCAGTATTTT.

This CDR3 reads CSALRRDSLEGPQHF. For the CDR3, the DNA is TGCAGTGCCCTCCGCCGGGACAGCTTAGAAGGGCCCCAGCATTTT. The chain combines TRBV20-1 with TRBJ1-5, with 7 bases identical to TRBD1. The CDR3 is made up of 15 amino acids. CDR1 DFQATT and CDR2 SNEGSKA come from the germline V gene (reference sequence). The V and J ends lost 6 bases and 9 bases, in that order; junction bases with no gene match: 17.

The chain uses TRBV7-9 and TRBJ1-5; D call uncertain. Germline-derived CDR1 and CDR2 are SEHNR and FQNEAQ (reference sequence). V was pared by 5 bases and J by 1 base, with 9 bases between. CDR3 size: 14 residues. CDR3 in amino acids: CASSQIQSNQPQHF. CDR3 sequence (DNA): TGTGCCAGCAGCCAGATACAGAGCAATCAGCCCCAGCATTTT.

At least ten counts were recorded for this clonotype. V and J are TRBV7-6 and TRBJ2-2, with TRBD2 as a possible D gene (6 bases). The CDR3 has 16 amino acids. CDR1 is SGHVS and CDR2 is FNYEAQ in the germline V gene. V was shortened by 5 bases and J by 3 bases, with 16 bases between the two germline ends. The CDR3 loop reads CASSLRVAEYTGELFF. CDR3 coding DNA: TGTGCCAGCAGCCTTCGGGTAGCGGAGTACACCGGGGAGCTGTTTTTT.

In this sample, this clonotype turned up a few times. CDR3 nucleotides: TGTGCCAGCAGCTTGGATTCGATCCCAGATGTGAGCTACACCTTC. Translated: CASSLDSIPDVSYTF. The chain has TRBV5-4 and TRBJ1-2, with no clear D. Germline lookup yields CDR1 SGHNT and CDR2 YYREEE (reference sequence). The CDR3 consists of 15 residues. Between the trimmed V and J ends, which lost 0 bases and 9 bases, there was a span of 18 bases.

This chain links TRBV7-9 with TRBJ1-1; D remains ambiguous. Germline-derived CDR1 and CDR2 are SEHNR and FQNEAQ (reference sequence). Trimming left V 3 bases short and J 11 bases short, with 16 bases between. This CDR3 is built from 13 residues. CDR3 sequence (DNA): TGTGCCAGCAGCTTGGAGGTTTATCGGGGTGCTTTCTTT. This sequence encodes CASSLEVYRGAFF.

The chain employs TRBV12-3 or TRBV12-4 and TRBJ1-2, with D unclear. The CDR3 has 14 residues. Trimming removed 1 base at V and 4 bases at J, with 10 bases between. The CDR3 bases are TGTGCCAGCAGTTTAGTGGGCAGAAGCTATGGCTACACCTTC. Encoded protein: CASSLVGRSYGYTF.

A few counts support this clonotype. The chain employs TRBV27 and TRBJ2-7; no clear D gene. The V gene's germline CDR1 is MNHEY and CDR2 SMNVEV (reference sequence). Trimming cost V 2 bases and J 1 base, with 9 bases left between them. This CDR3 has 14 amino acids. CDR3 nucleotide sequence: TGTGCCAGCAGTTTAACCGTGGAATCCTACGAGCAGTACGTC. This gives the protein CASSLTVESYEQYV.